The entry below gives a single TCR beta chain sequence along with its context. The antigen remains undetermined. V was pared by 4 bases and J by 4 bases, with 11 bases between. The length of the CDR3 is 14 residues. Germline assignment: CDR1 LNHDA and CDR2 SQIVND (reference sequence). This sample is drawn from a study of beta chain features in type 1 diabetes. As for the study in general: All samples combined gave fewer than 110 million sorted cells for examination. Findings and caveats of the study: Compared with healthy donors, patients appeared to share more similar naive, central memory and regulatory TCRB repertoires. Patients with Type 1 diabetes showed moderately but significantly shorter TCRB CDR3s in all four CD4+ subsets.

Sequenced material consisted of expressed TCRB transcripts (all of the isolated RNA was reverse transcribed). The table came from immunoSEQ multiplex PCR; TCRdb's copy has only in-frame clones and leaves some out. The data contain hundreds of thousands of clones, around 12% of them singletons. This receptor was obtained from a young woman with type 1 diabetes. Sequenced input: naive CD4+ T cells from blood. J is TRBJ1-5 and V is TRBV19; TRBD1 is a possible D gene (6 bases). CDR3 residues: CASSSGRGNQPQHF. The CDR3 DNA reads as TGTGCCAGTAGTAGCGGCAGGGGAAATCAGCCCCAGCATTTT.